A single sample is the source of the 30 T cell receptor beta chains below, sequenced in a study of blood T cell repertoires in COVID-19. Only in-frame clones appear in the TCRdb table, and some are missing; sequencing was by immunoSEQ multiplex PCR. The repertoire holds tens of thousands of clones, with about 79% as singletons. Sequenced sample: peripheral blood. All receptors come from a woman between 55 and 75 years old with acute or convalescent COVID-19.

The table lists this clone with a few counts. The rearrangement joins TRBV4-1 to TRBJ1-4; the match to TRBD1 covers 8 bases. The V gene end was trimmed by 0 bases and the J gene end by 6 bases; junction bases not matched to a gene: 3. Germline assignment: CDR1 MGHRA and CDR2 YSYEKL. The CDR3 spans 15 residues. The CDR3 loop reads CASSQEGTGDEKLFF. In DNA form, the CDR3 reads TGCGCCAGCAGCCAAGAAGGGACAGGAGATGAAAAACTGTTTTTT.

In its sample, this clone was seen many times. In nucleotides, the CDR3 is TGTGCCAGCAGGCCAGCTCCAGCAGCGTACGAGCAGTACTTC. It specifies CASRPAPAAYEQYF. The chain combines TRBV2 with TRBJ2-7; D is unresolved. The germline V and J ends were trimmed by 6 bases and 4 bases, with 16 bases remaining between them. This CDR3 spans 14 amino acids. Per germline, CDR1 SNHLY and CDR2 FYNNEI.

This chain joins TRBV3-1 (or the pseudogene TRBV3-2) and TRBJ1-1, with 8 bases matching TRBD1. This CDR3 is built from 14 residues. Germline assignment: CDR1 LGHDT and CDR2 YNNKEL (reference sequence). The V segment lost 3 bases and the J segment 0 bases; nucleotides outside the gene matches: 0. The CDR3 region is CASSQTGVNTEAFF. The CDR3 DNA reads as TGTGCCAGCAGCCAGACAGGGGTGAACACTGAAGCTTTCTTT.

This sequence joins TRBV7-2 and TRBJ2-1; TRBD2 matches 14 bases. The length of the CDR3 is 16 residues. Germline CDR1 SGHTA, CDR2 FQGNSA. V trimming: 2 bases; J trimming: 9 bases; junction bases outside the gene matches: 6. As DNA, the CDR3 is TGTGCCAGCAGCTTAACCGGGACTAGCGGGAGAAGTGAGCAGTTCTTC. It yields the protein CASSLTGTSGRSEQFF.

The chain has TRBV24-1 and TRBJ2-2; TRBD1 matches at 7 bases. V lost 4 bases, J lost 5 bases, and 15 bases stayed unmatched. The CDR3 extends over 18 amino acids. Germline CDR1 is KGHDR and CDR2 is SFDVKD. This CDR3 reads CATSEGRTGKRRTGELFF. Here the CDR3 DNA reads TGTGCCACCAGTGAGGGAAGGACAGGCAAGAGGAGGACCGGGGAGCTGTTTTTT.

This clone appeared once. The chain couples TRBV9 to TRBJ1-6, with D uncertain. CDR1 is SGDLS and CDR2 is YYNGEE in the germline V gene. The CDR3 spans 14 residues. Deletions cut 2 bases from V and 6 bases from J, with 9 bases between. CDR3 coding DNA: TGTGCCAGCAGCGTGTTGGAGGGTAATTCACCCCTCCACTTT. Its protein is CASSVLEGNSPLHF.

The V and J genes are TRBV29-1 and TRBJ1-5; D is unresolved. The CDR3 contains 14 residues. CDR1 is SQVTM, CDR2 ANQGSEA, per germline. Trimming stripped 0 bases from V and 1 base from J, with 7 bases between. Here the CDR3 reads CSVEDLQSNQPQHF. CDR3 nucleotides: TGCAGCGTTGAAGATTTACAGAGCAATCAGCCCCAGCATTTT.

Here the CDR3 reads CASSPPTGGSTDTQYF. The CDR3 DNA follows: TGTGCCAGCTCACCACCGACAGGGGGAAGCACAGATACGCAGTATTTT. This chain uses TRBV18 with TRBJ2-3; 9 bases are shared with TRBD1. J lost 0 bases, V lost 0 bases, and 1 base had no gene match. The germline CDR1 and CDR2 sequences are KGHSH and LQKENI. The CDR3 loop spans 16 amino acids.

This clone was counted a single time. This chain connects TRBV29-1 to TRBJ1-5; TRBD1 might be the D (5 bases). V gave up 4 bases and J gave up 4 bases, with 11 bases separating them. This CDR3 contains 13 residues. Germline loops: CDR1 SQVTM, CDR2 ANQGSEA. The CDR3 reads CSVAEGQNQPQHF. The CDR3 bases are TGCAGCGTTGCCGAAGGACAAAATCAGCCCCAGCATTTT.

The CDR3 sequence: CAWSETGGRVQPQHF. The DNA for the CDR3 is TGTGCCTGGAGTGAGACAGGGGGCCGCGTTCAGCCCCAGCATTTT. The J gene is TRBJ1-5, the V gene TRBV30; 10 positions match TRBD1. With V trimmed by 1 base and J by 6 bases, 6 bases remained unmatched. The germline V gene has CDR1 GTSNPN and CDR2 SVGIG (reference sequence). This CDR3 has 15 residues.

The genes are TRBV2 and TRBJ2-7, with D perhaps TRBD2 (5 bases). The CDR3 sequence is 16 residues long. The V end lost 1 base, the J end lost 4 bases, and 17 bases lay between the germline ends. CDR1 and CDR2 (germline): SNHLY, FYNNEI. The CDR3 here is CASSEVSPFAGYEQYF. Here the CDR3 DNA reads TGTGCCAGCAGTGAAGTATCTCCCTTCGCGGGTTACGAGCAGTACTTC.

This chain uses TRBV30 with TRBJ2-3, with D possibly being TRBD2 (6 bases). Germline values: CDR1 GTSNPN, CDR2 SVGIG (reference sequence). The CDR3 is made up of 14 amino acids. Trimming stripped 8 bases from V and 1 base from J, with 16 bases between. DNA for the CDR3: TGTGCCACCGAAGGGCGGGACCGCACAGATACGCAGTATTTT. It is translated as CATEGRDRTDTQYF.

This chain joins TRBV28 and TRBJ1-1; 10 bases align to TRBD1. Unmatched junction bases numbered 10, after V lost 2 bases and J lost 10 bases. The CDR3 sequence is 15 residues long. Germline CDR1 is MDHEN and CDR2 is SYDVKM. The CDR3 DNA reads as TGTGCCAGCAGTTTAGCCCTCAGACAGGGGGCCGGAGCTTTCTTT. Translated, it gives CASSLALRQGAGAFF.

This chain joins TRBV3-1 (or the pseudogene TRBV3-2) and TRBJ2-7; no firm D call. CDR1 is LGHDT, CDR2 YNNKEL, per germline (reference sequence). The V gene lost 0 bases and the J gene lost 0 bases, with 9 bases spanning the gap. This CDR3 region has 15 residues. The CDR3, as DNA: TGTGCCAGCAGCCAAGATTGGCAGTTCTCCTACGAGCAGTACTTC. It translates to CASSQDWQFSYEQYF.

The chain uses TRBV5-1 and TRBJ2-6, with D maybe TRBD1 (6 bases). The germline CDR1 and CDR2 sequences are SGHRS and YFSETQ. Between the trimmed V and J ends, which lost 3 bases and 2 bases, there was a span of 12 bases. The CDR3 covers 16 residues. CDR3 in DNA: TGCGCCAGCAGCTATTACAGGGACACTGGGGCCAACGTCCTGACTTTC. Encoded protein: CASSYYRDTGANVLTF.

About this clone: Compared with germline, one end of the junction differs, possibly owing to a read error. This chain connects TRBV4-2 to TRBJ2-7, with TRBD2 matching 8 bases. The CDR3 extends over 16 amino acids. Germline lookup yields CDR1 LGHNA and CDR2 YNFKEQ. The CDR3 DNA is TGTGCCAGCAGCCAAGACTTCGGGACTAGGTCCTTCGAGCAGTACTTC. Its translation: CASSQDFGTRSFEQYF.

The chain employs TRBV9 and TRBJ2-7; 10 bases match TRBD2. J lost 2 bases, V lost 0 bases, and 2 bases had no gene match. Germline values: CDR1 SGDLS, CDR2 YYNGEE. The CDR3 totals 15 residues. This CDR3 is CASSVGTSGTYEQYF. CDR3 in DNA: TGTGCCAGCAGCGTAGGGACTAGCGGCACCTACGAGCAGTACTTC.

The chain joins TRBV27 to TRBJ2-2; 10 nucleotides match TRBD1. CDR1 and CDR2 from the germline V gene are MNHEY and SMNVEV (reference sequence). The CDR3 has 17 amino acids. Trimming removed 5 bases from V and 3 bases from J; junction bases left unmatched: 9. The CDR3 sequence is CASSPLPGTGDTGELFF. In DNA form, the CDR3 reads TGTGCCAGCAGTCCCCTCCCCGGGACAGGGGACACCGGGGAGCTGTTTTTT.

This clone was recorded once. The chain recombines TRBV11-1 with TRBJ2-3; 8 bases agree with TRBD1. Germline CDR1 reads SGHAT; CDR2 reads FQDESV (reference sequence). CDR3 length equals 15 residues. With V trimmed by 4 bases and J by 2 bases, 5 bases remained unmatched. The chain's CDR3 is CASSYGQGVTDTQYF. The DNA for the CDR3 is TGTGCCAGCAGCTACGGACAGGGAGTCACAGATACGCAGTATTTT.

The chain couples TRBV5-6 to TRBJ1-3; 11 bases match TRBD1. From germline, CDR1 is SGHDT and CDR2 YYEEEE. The CDR3 has 14 residues. V was clipped by 4 bases and J by 6 bases; unmatched bases: 3. The CDR3 DNA reads as TGTGCCAGCAGCACGGGACAGGGGGTAAACACCATATATTTT. Amino acid sequence: CASSTGQGVNTIYF. Complete variable domain (other parts from reference TRBV5-6 and TRBJ1-3): DAGVTQSPTHLIKTRGQQVTLRCSPKSGHDTVSWYQQALGQGPQFIFQYYEEEERQRGNFPDRFSGHQFPNYSSELNVNALLLGDSALYLCASSTGQGVNTIYFGEGSWLTVV.

The V gene is TRBV5-6, the J gene TRBJ1-1, with D possibly matching TRBD1 (6 bases). Germline CDR1 is SGHDT and CDR2 is YYEEEE. Deletions cut 0 bases from V and 0 bases from J, with 18 bases between. This CDR3 has 18 amino acids. CDR3 in DNA: TGTGCCAGCAGCTTGGCCAGGGGTTTACGAGTAGTGAACACTGAAGCTTTCTTT. This translates into CASSLARGLRVVNTEAFF. Combining the CDR3 with reference TRBV5-6 and TRBJ1-1 gives the whole variable domain DAGVTQSPTHLIKTRGQQVTLRCSPKSGHDTVSWYQQALGQGPQFIFQYYEEEERQRGNFPDRFSGHQFPNYSSELNVNALLLGDSALYLCASSLARGLRVVNTEAFFGQGTRLTVV.

This clone was seen only once. The V gene is TRBV3-1 (or the pseudogene TRBV3-2), the J gene TRBJ1-1; TRBD1 is a possible D gene (6 bases). CDR1 is LGHDT and CDR2 is YNNKEL in the germline V gene (reference sequence). V gave up 3 bases and J gave up 7 bases, with 9 bases separating them. This CDR3 spans 12 amino acids. CDR3 sequence reads: CASSQAQGEAFF. The CDR3, as DNA: TGTGCCAGCAGCCAGGCACAGGGTGAAGCTTTCTTT.

V and J are TRBV3-1 (or the pseudogene TRBV3-2) and TRBJ1-1; D is possibly TRBD1 (5 bases). The V gene's germline CDR1 is LGHDT and CDR2 YNNKEL (reference sequence). This CDR3 contains 13 residues. Trimming removed 4 bases at V and 1 base at J, with 7 bases between. The CDR3: CASSLGPNTEAFF. CDR3 coding DNA: TGTGCCAGCAGCCTGGGGCCGAACACTGAAGCTTTCTTT.

In regard to this clone: The junction departs from the called germline gene at one end, perhaps through a read error. V usage is TRBV7-7 and J usage is TRBJ2-2; D uncertain. The CDR3 runs to 13 residues. The germline V gene has CDR1 SSHAT and CDR2 FNYEAQ (reference sequence). The CDR3 DNA reads TGTGCTAGCAGCTTAGAGCTATCCGGGGAGCTGTTTTTT. Protein product: CASSLELSGELFF.

The chain recombines TRBV3-1 (or the pseudogene TRBV3-2) with TRBJ1-2; no reliable D call. The CDR3 has 14 residues. Germline loops: CDR1 LGHDT, CDR2 YNNKEL (reference sequence). Trimming took 0 bases from V and 9 from J, leaving 14 bases between them. Here the CDR3 reads CASSQEGEGTSYTF. CDR3 nucleotide sequence: TGTGCCAGCAGCCAAGAGGGAGAGGGCACGAGCTACACCTTC.

Concerning this clone itself: In the same sample, other DNA sequences code for this CDR3. The chain uses TRBV7-3 and TRBJ2-5, with D maybe TRBD1 (5 bases). The germline V gene encodes CDR1 SGHTA and CDR2 FQGTGA. The CDR3 has 13 residues. Trimming pared 2 bases from V and 2 bases from J, leaving 6 bases between. The CDR3 coding sequence is TGTGCCAGCAGCTTAGACAGACAAGAGACCCAGTACTTC. It yields the protein CASSLDRQETQYF. The full variable domain, with the rest looked up from reference TRBV7-3 and TRBJ2-5, is GAGVSQTPSNKVTEKGKYVELRCDPISGHTALYWYRQSLGQGPEFLIYFQGTGAADDSGLPNDRFFAVRPEGSVSTLKIQRTERGDSAVYLCASSLDRQETQYFGPGTRLLVL.

The chain links TRBV7-3 to TRBJ2-3; 9 positions match TRBD1. CDR1 SGHTA and CDR2 FQGTGA come from the germline V gene. After removal of 5 bases from V and 0 bases from J, the junction contained 9 bases not matched to a gene. There are 17 residues in the CDR3. In nucleotides, the CDR3 is TGTGCCAGCAGCGCGTACCGGGGACAGGGAAGCACAGATACGCAGTATTTT. This translates into CASSAYRGQGSTDTQYF.

This clone was observed a handful of times. This rearrangement joins TRBV5-4 to TRBJ1-2; 8 bases are a match to TRBD1. V was clipped by 4 bases and J by 4 bases; unmatched bases: 9. This CDR3 contains 15 residues. Germline V lookup: CDR1 SGHNT, CDR2 YYREEE (reference sequence). CDR3 nucleotide sequence: TGTGCCAGCAGCCCCGAGGACAGGGTCGGCTATGGCTACACCTTC. It translates to CASSPEDRVGYGYTF.

The chain carries TRBV9 and TRBJ2-3, with D possibly TRBD2 on 6 matching bases. V was shortened by 4 bases and J by 4 bases, with 19 bases between the two germline ends. Germline V gives CDR1 SGDLS, CDR2 YYNGEE. The CDR3 runs 16 residues. The CDR3 coding sequence is TGTGCCAGCAGCCCCAGCGGCAGAGGGGAGGCAGATACGCAGTATTTT. The encoded protein is CASSPSGRGEADTQYF.

The chain employs TRBV20-1 and TRBJ2-1; D not resolved. Deletions cut 3 bases from V and 8 bases from J, with 20 bases between. This CDR3 spans 15 amino acids. Per the germline V gene, CDR1 is DFQATT and CDR2 is SNEGSKA (reference sequence). Here the CDR3 DNA reads TGCAGTGCTAGTGTTTCCCAGGCTGTGTGGGATGAGCAGTTCTTC. Its translation is CSASVSQAVWDEQFF.